A selection of T cell receptor beta chains follows, all from one sample in a study of neoadjuvant anti-PD-1 for oral cavity cancer. Assay: immunoSEQ multiplex PCR; the TCRdb copy retains only in-frame clones and omits some. The sample holds tens of thousands of clones; 80% to 90% are singletons and the top ten take about 3.7%. The starting material was PBMCs, obtained before nivolumab (anti-PD-1) treatment. Receptors were obtained from a person between 40 and 85 years old with oral cavity squamous cell carcinoma. The CDR3 runs from the conserved cysteine through the conserved F or W. Fields, in order: V gene, clone size, D gene, J gene, CDR3 protein, CDR3 DNA. A D gene is named only where the DNA matches it firmly. Size is stated for part of the rows, as once, few or many counts, or as a class when the clone is expanded.

>TRBV4-1|.|.|TRBJ2-7
CASSQLTTVREQYF
TGCGCCAGCAGCCAACTGACGACAGTTCGTGAGCAGTACTTC
>TRBV2|.|.|TRBJ1-2
CASSAAETNYGYTF
TGTGCCAGCAGTGCCGCTGAGACTAACTATGGCTACACCTTC
>TRBV2|.|TRBD1|TRBJ2-1
CASRKTTQGWDEQFF
TGTGCCAGCAGAAAGACGACACAGGGGTGGGATGAGCAGTTCTTC
>TRBV28|.|.|TRBJ2-7
CASSLVGETYEQYF
TGTGCCAGCAGTTTAGTGGGGGAGACCTACGAGCAGTACTTC
>TRBV2|.|.|TRBJ2-5
CASSPRGEETQYF
TGTGCCAGCAGCCCCAGGGGGGAAGAGACCCAGTACTTC
>TRBV30|few|TRBD1|TRBJ1-2
CAWRGQGISYGYTF
TGTGCCTGGAGGGGACAGGGAATTAGCTATGGCTACACCTTC
>TRBV5-1|.|.|TRBJ1-5
CASSLGPSGNQPQHF
TGCGCCAGCAGCTTGGGGCCCTCCGGGAATCAGCCCCAGCATTTT
>TRBV11-3|once|.|TRBJ2-5
CASSEGETQYF
TGTGCCAGCAGCGAAGGGGAGACCCAGTACTTC
>TRBV5-4|.|.|TRBJ1-1
CASSPELNTEAFF
TGTGCCAGCAGCCCGGAGTTGAACACTGAAGCTTTCTTT
>TRBV2|.|.|TRBJ2-2
CASSEGGTGELFF
TGTGCCAGCAGTGAGGGGGGAACCGGGGAGCTGTTTTTT
>TRBV30|.|TRBD2|TRBJ2-1
CAWTPQGTSGQKQFF
TGTGCCTGGACTCCACAGGGGACTAGCGGTCAGAAGCAGTTCTTC